A selection of T cell receptor beta chains follows, all from one sample in a study of T cells in localized non-small cell lung cancer. Sequenced by immunoSEQ multiplex PCR; TCRdb stores in-frame clones only, minus some. Here the sample spans approximately 30,000 clones, 78% being singletons. The sequencing here drew on peripheral blood, taken before any cancer treatment. The receptor source for this set is a male donor aged 60 or older with stage II squamous cell lung carcinoma. Both conserved end residues are part of each CDR3. The order of the fields is V gene, D gene, J gene, clone size, CDR3 DNA, CDR3 protein. D genes are given only for firm matches. Clone size, where shown, is once, few, many, or a class for clones that have expanded.

TRBV6-1	.	TRBJ1-2	.	TGTGCCAGCACCCGCGGGCCTCAGAACCCCGATGGCTACACCTTC	CASTRGPQNPDGYTF
TRBV6-5	.	TRBJ1-2	.	TGTGCCAGCAGTGAGTTGGTTACCTATGGCTACACCTTC	CASSELVTYGYTF
TRBV7-4	.	TRBJ2-3	many	TGTGCCAGCAGCTTAGGAGGGGCGGTAGATACGCAGTATTTT	CASSLGGAVDTQYF
TRBV6-5	.	TRBJ1-1	.	TGTGCCAGCAGGCCGACATTTGGGGGGAACACTGAAGCTTTCTTT	CASRPTFGGNTEAFF
TRBV5-1	.	TRBJ2-2	.	TGCGCCAGCAGCCCCCAGGGGCGGGGTCCTCGGTTCGGGGAGCTGTTTTTT	CASSPQGRGPRFGELFF
TRBV30	TRBD2	TRBJ2-3	.	TGTGCCTGGAGTTTTAGCGGGAGGGCGTCTGATACGCAGTATTTT	CAWSFSGRASDTQYF
TRBV10-3	TRBD1	TRBJ1-5	.	TGTGCCATCAGTGTGGGACAGGGGCCTTCAGTTAGCAATCAGCCCCAGCATTTT	CAISVGQGPSVSNQPQHF
TRBV28	.	TRBJ1-1	few	TGTGCCAGCAGTTTAGACAGTGCGTCCTTT	CASSLDSASF
TRBV18	.	TRBJ2-7	.	TGTGCCAGCTCACCCAGGGGTGGGTACGAGCAGTACTTC	CASSPRGGYEQYF
TRBV7-6	.	TRBJ2-1	.	TGTGCCAGCAGCGGCCGGGGCTCCTACAATGAGCAGTTCTTC	CASSGRGSYNEQFF
TRBV5-6	.	TRBJ2-5	.	TGTGCCAGCAGCAGACGGGGCCTCAGGGGAGAGACCCAGTACTTC	CASSRRGLRGETQYF
TRBV7-2	.	TRBJ2-7	.	TGTGCCAGCAGCTTAACCCAGGTTAGCTCCTACGAGCAGTACTTC	CASSLTQVSSYEQYF
TRBV9	TRBD1	TRBJ1-1	.	TGTGCCAGCAGCGAGGGACAGGGGGTTCGAGCTTTCTTT	CASSEGQGVRAFF
TRBV25-1	.	TRBJ1-1	.	TGTGCCAGCAGACCTCCGTGGGTGAACACTGAAGCTTTCTTT	CASRPPWVNTEAFF
TRBV5-1	TRBD1	TRBJ1-2	.	TGCGCCAGCAGCCCACAGGGGAGTAGTTATGGCTACACCTTC	CASSPQGSSYGYTF
TRBV9	TRBD1	TRBJ2-1	.	TGTGCCAGCAGCGGAGGACAGGGAGGTAGTGAGCAGTTCTTC	CASSGGQGGSEQFF
TRBV30	TRBD1	TRBJ1-3	few	TGTGCCTGGAGTCAGGGGGAAAACACCATATATTTT	CAWSQGENTIYF
TRBV5-5	.	TRBJ1-4	.	TGTGCCAGCAGGCAAAGCTCCGGAGCAACTAATGAAAAACTGTTTTTT	CASRQSSGATNEKLFF
TRBV6-5	.	TRBJ2-7	.	TGTGCCAGCAGGGTCCCAGTGGGGGCGGGCGAGCAGTACTTC	CASRVPVGAGEQYF
TRBV29-1	.	TRBJ1-2	.	TGCAGCGTGGGGGTACAGGAGGCCTATGGCTACACCTTC	CSVGVQEAYGYTF